The 15 T cell receptor beta chains below all came from one sample that was sequenced in a study of blood T cell repertoires in COVID-19. Produced via immunoSEQ multiplex PCR; TCRdb's table is partial and in-frame only. The data contain some 270,000 clones, roughly 89% of them seen just once; the ten biggest clones take up approximately 4.6%. Sequenced input: peripheral blood. These receptors were obtained from a woman aged 40-49 years who had recovered from COVID-19.

The chain joins TRBV19 to TRBJ2-2; 12 bases align to TRBD1. The CDR3 spans 19 residues. CDR1 is LNHDA and CDR2 is SQIVND in the germline V gene (reference sequence). Trimming cost V 3 bases and J 3 bases; bases outside gene matches: 11. DNA of the CDR3: TGTGCCAGTAGTATTACCGGGACAGGGGGCTGGGGCGACACCGGGGAGCTGTTTTTT. Translated, it gives CASSITGTGGWGDTGELFF.

The chain carries TRBV4-3 and TRBJ2-2; no clear D gene. In germline, CDR1 is LGHNA, CDR2 YSLEER. V shed 0 bases and J shed 3 bases, with 5 bases lying between them. This CDR3 region has 14 residues. The DNA for the CDR3 is TGCGCCAGCAGCCAAGAAACAGACACCGGGGAGCTGTTTTTT. As protein: CASSQETDTGELFF.

This chain joins TRBV19 and TRBJ1-1; D not resolved. The CDR3 is 14 amino acids. From germline, CDR1 is LNHDA and CDR2 SQIVND (reference sequence). V was clipped by 8 bases and J by 3 bases, with 16 bases between them. CDR3 region: CASSTPGGYTEAFF. CDR3 DNA sequence: TGTGCCAGTTCCACTCCGGGAGGGTACACTGAAGCTTTCTTT.

This clone was observed once. The chain links TRBV4-1 to TRBJ2-7; 10 bases are shared with TRBD2. The CDR3 sequence is 15 residues long. Germline V gene sequence: CDR1 MGHRA, CDR2 YSYEKL. The trim removed 1 base at V and 4 bases at J, leaving 4 bases unmatched. The CDR3 reads CASSQVASGGYEQYF. The DNA of the CDR3 is TGCGCCAGCAGCCAAGTGGCTAGCGGGGGATACGAGCAGTACTTC.

The chain joins TRBV3-1 (or the pseudogene TRBV3-2) to TRBJ2-1, with 8 bases lining up with TRBD2. V shed 1 base and J 7 bases; nucleotides not matched to a gene: 3. This CDR3 has 14 amino acids. CDR1 and CDR2 (germline): LGHDT, YNNKEL (reference sequence). CDR3 protein: CASSQGREANEQFF. The CDR3 bases are TGTGCCAGCAGCCAAGGGCGGGAGGCAAATGAGCAGTTCTTC.

The rearrangement links TRBV11-2 to TRBJ1-1; possible D gene TRBD1, 6 bases. Germline CDR1 reads SGHAT; CDR2 reads FQNNGV. The CDR3 loop spans 13 amino acids. The V and J ends lost 5 bases and 1 base respectively, with 8 bases between them. The CDR3 sequence is CASSPGQNTEAFF. The DNA for the CDR3 is TGTGCCAGCAGCCCGGGACAGAACACTGAAGCTTTCTTT.

The chain recombines TRBV4-2 with TRBJ1-2, with D possibly TRBD1 on 6 matching bases. The germline V gene has CDR1 LGHNA and CDR2 YNFKEQ. The CDR3 contains 15 residues. V lost 1 base and J lost 4, with 13 bases in between. CDR3 in amino acids: CASSQAGGSTYGYTF. DNA for the CDR3: TGTGCCAGCAGCCAAGCGGGGGGCTCGACCTATGGCTACACCTTC.

This chain uses TRBV7-2 with TRBJ2-2; the D gene is possibly TRBD2 (5 bases). Trimming removed 5 bases at V and 4 bases at J, with 23 bases between. The CDR3 spans 18 residues. CDR1 and CDR2 (germline): SGHTA, FQGNSA. In nucleotides, the CDR3 is TGTGCCAGCAGCCAACACCGGGCTAGCTGGGTGGGCACCGGGGAGCTGTTTTTT. Translation: CASSQHRASWVGTGELFF. Drawing the rest from reference TRBV7-2 and TRBJ2-2, the complete variable domain is GAGVSQSPSNKVTEKGKDVELRCDPISGHTALYWYRQSLGQGLEFLIYFQGNSAPDKSGLPSDRFSAERTGGSVSTLTIQRTQQEDSAVYLCASSQHRASWVGTGELFFGEGSRLTVL.

Concerning this clone: At the DNA level, this CDR3 is encoded by other sequences in the same sample as well. The V call is TRBV9, the J call TRBJ2-1; no clear D gene. The CDR3 runs to 13 residues. In germline, CDR1 is SGDLS, CDR2 YYNGEE. Trimming cost V 0 bases and J 4 bases, with 5 bases left between them. DNA of the CDR3: TGTGCCAGCAGCGTAGACAGTTACAATGAGCAGTTCTTC. This codes for CASSVDSYNEQFF.

The chain combines TRBV28 with TRBJ2-3; 8 bases match TRBD2. The trim removed 7 bases at V and 5 bases at J, leaving 11 bases unmatched. Germline CDR1 reads MDHEN; CDR2 reads SYDVKM. The CDR3 runs 15 residues. The CDR3 DNA reads as TGTGCCAGCACCCCACCTAGCGGGTCAATAGATACGCAGTATTTT. Its protein is CASTPPSGSIDTQYF.

The chain employs TRBV7-6 and TRBJ2-3; the match to TRBD2 covers 8 bases. Germline CDR1 and CDR2: SGHVS and FNYEAQ. The CDR3 has 17 residues. The junction had 14 bases not matched to a gene; V was cut back by 3 bases and J by 6 bases. The CDR3: CASSFGLAGSRGDTQYF. Written as DNA, the CDR3 is TGTGCCAGCAGCTTTGGCCTAGCGGGCTCGCGCGGGGATACGCAGTATTTT. The full variable domain, its missing parts supplied by reference TRBV7-6 and TRBJ2-3, is GAGVSQSPRYKVTKRGQDVALRCDPISGHVSLYWYRQALGQGPEFLTYFNYEAQQDKSGLPNDRFSAERPEGSISTLTIQRTEQRDSAMYRCASSFGLAGSRGDTQYFGPGTRLTVL.

V gene TRBV30 combines with J gene TRBJ2-7, with 7 bases matching TRBD1. The V segment lost 6 bases and the J segment 2 bases; nucleotides outside the gene matches: 7. Germline CDR1 is GTSNPN and CDR2 is SVGIG (reference sequence). The CDR3 is made up of 13 amino acids. The CDR3 loop is CACFGTATYEQYF. The CDR3 region has the DNA TGTGCCTGCTTCGGGACAGCGACCTACGAGCAGTACTTC.

The rearrangement links TRBV21-1 to TRBJ1-1. TRBV21-1 is a known pseudogene. This CDR3 contains 13 residues. CDR3 sequence reads: CASSKVSGLEAFF. In DNA form, the CDR3 reads TGTGCCAGCAGCAAAGTGTCGGGTCTAGAAGCTTTCTTT.

V gene TRBV27 combines with J gene TRBJ2-5; D call uncertain. V dropped 5 bases and J dropped 2 bases, with 9 bases sitting between them. The CDR3 length is 13 residues. Germline loops: CDR1 MNHEY, CDR2 SMNVEV (reference sequence). CDR3 DNA sequence: TGTGCCAGCAGTAGCCGTTGGCAAGAGACCCAGTACTTC. Protein product: CASSSRWQETQYF.

This sequence joins TRBV7-9 and TRBJ2-5; D is possibly TRBD1 (5 bases). This CDR3 has 11 amino acids. The germline gives CDR1 SEHNR, CDR2 FQNEAQ (reference sequence). V was trimmed by 5 bases and J by 4 bases, leaving 5 bases between them. CDR3 sequence: CASSQGETQYF. Here the CDR3 DNA reads TGTGCCAGCAGCCAGGGAGAGACCCAGTACTTC.